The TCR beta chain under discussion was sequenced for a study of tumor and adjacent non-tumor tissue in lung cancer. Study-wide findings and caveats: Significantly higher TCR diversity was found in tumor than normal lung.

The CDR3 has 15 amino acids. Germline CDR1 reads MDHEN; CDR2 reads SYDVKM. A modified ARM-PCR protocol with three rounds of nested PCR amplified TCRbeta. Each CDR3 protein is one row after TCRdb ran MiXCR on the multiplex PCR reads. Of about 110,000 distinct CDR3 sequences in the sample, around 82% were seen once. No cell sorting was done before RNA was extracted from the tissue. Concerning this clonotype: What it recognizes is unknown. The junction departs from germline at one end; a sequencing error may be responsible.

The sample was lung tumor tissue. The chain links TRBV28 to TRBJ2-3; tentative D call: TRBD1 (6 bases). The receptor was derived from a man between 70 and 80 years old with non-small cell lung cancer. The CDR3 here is CDGSLLAWGPDMQYF. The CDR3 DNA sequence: TGTGACGGCAGTTTGCTCGCGTGGGGGCCGGATATGCAGTATTTT.